This TCR beta chain was recorded in a study of glioma-infiltrating T cells (dated by TCRdb to about 2016). At the level of the whole study: Sequencing of TCR alpha- and beta-chain repertoires was performed on glioma tissue, on non-neoplastic brain tissue, and on matched peripheral blood mononuclear cells. To measure how far tissue and blood T-cell populations diverged, each tissue-infiltrating repertoire was compared against the peripheral blood repertoire of the same patient. The paired cohort comprised three low-grade glioma patients, under 10 primary glioblastoma patients and three non-glioma patients contributing non-neoplastic brain tissue.

The investigation overall reported the following: Group comparisons were based on small numbers of patients: three non-neoplastic, three low-grade glioma and roughly eight glioblastoma patients. VJ-independent divergence between tissue and blood was below expectation in non-neoplastic patients but above expectation in all gliomas, especially low-grade gliomas. Only a very small number of CDR3 sequences turned up in both tissue and blood, a result put down to high CDR3 diversity combined with limited sampling.

This clonotype was seen a few times. Its antigen target is currently unknown. The sample holds no much larger clone one base away, and base qualities are not on file. The iRepertoire nested amplicon-rescue multiplex PCR (arm-PCR) platform was used to amplify TCR alpha and beta CDR3 regions from RNA. For one-step reverse transcription and amplification, 100-400 ng of tissue mRNA or PBMC total RNA was used as input. Following bead purification, Illumina adapters were added by a secondary multiplex PCR, and the libraries were gel-purified between 200 and 400 bp. The libraries contained internal 6-nucleotide barcodes that were used for demultiplexing. The libraries were sequenced on an Illumina MiSeq using 2x220 or 2x250 nucleotide paired-end reads. In the paper's pipeline: Paired reads were merged with FLASH 1.2.11 and aligned to the GRCh37 human genome with BWA-MEM before extracting TRA and TRB reads. For V and J assignment, an IMGT-derived reference of cassette sequences and CDR3 motifs that included pseudogenes was used. Reads were translated in three frames, and productive CDR3s were defined as those with a C...FGXG motif and no stop codons. Unique combinations of V-J cassette pair and CDR3 amino acid sequence were defined as clonotypes. Reads were filtered by Hamming distance, with the threshold set by the sequence error rate of each sample in mapped regions. TCRdb itself trimmed the public reads at Q25 with fastp, ran MiXCR and retained productive beta chains. Rows are combined by CDR3 protein, so each entry shows the most common genes and DNA. The V and J calls reflect TCRdb's pipeline rather than the authors' work. Here the sample has about 140,000 distinct CDR3 sequences; roughly two fifths occur a single time. Over 15% of the sample lies in the top ten.

Its CDR3 holds 13 amino acids, cysteine through phenylalanine. Kept here is only the CDR3 DNA, which spans 39 bases and is read in frame from base 1. The V and J ends are trimmed by 4 bases and 11 bases, leaving 17 bases between them. Per the germline V gene, SGHTA is the CDR1 and FQGNSA is the CDR2. The sequencing input was glioma tissue, nonneoplastic brain tissue, or PBMCs (not recorded which). This receptor was identified in a human donor with low-grade glioma or glioblastoma, undergoing nonglioma brain surgery, or in good health (not recorded which). The chain joins TRBV7-2 to TRBJ1-1, with TRBD1 perhaps the D gene, on 5 matching bases. The DNA sequence is TGTGCCAGCAGCTACGGGGCAGTAAACGAGGCTTTCTTT. The encoded protein is CASSYGAVNEAFF.